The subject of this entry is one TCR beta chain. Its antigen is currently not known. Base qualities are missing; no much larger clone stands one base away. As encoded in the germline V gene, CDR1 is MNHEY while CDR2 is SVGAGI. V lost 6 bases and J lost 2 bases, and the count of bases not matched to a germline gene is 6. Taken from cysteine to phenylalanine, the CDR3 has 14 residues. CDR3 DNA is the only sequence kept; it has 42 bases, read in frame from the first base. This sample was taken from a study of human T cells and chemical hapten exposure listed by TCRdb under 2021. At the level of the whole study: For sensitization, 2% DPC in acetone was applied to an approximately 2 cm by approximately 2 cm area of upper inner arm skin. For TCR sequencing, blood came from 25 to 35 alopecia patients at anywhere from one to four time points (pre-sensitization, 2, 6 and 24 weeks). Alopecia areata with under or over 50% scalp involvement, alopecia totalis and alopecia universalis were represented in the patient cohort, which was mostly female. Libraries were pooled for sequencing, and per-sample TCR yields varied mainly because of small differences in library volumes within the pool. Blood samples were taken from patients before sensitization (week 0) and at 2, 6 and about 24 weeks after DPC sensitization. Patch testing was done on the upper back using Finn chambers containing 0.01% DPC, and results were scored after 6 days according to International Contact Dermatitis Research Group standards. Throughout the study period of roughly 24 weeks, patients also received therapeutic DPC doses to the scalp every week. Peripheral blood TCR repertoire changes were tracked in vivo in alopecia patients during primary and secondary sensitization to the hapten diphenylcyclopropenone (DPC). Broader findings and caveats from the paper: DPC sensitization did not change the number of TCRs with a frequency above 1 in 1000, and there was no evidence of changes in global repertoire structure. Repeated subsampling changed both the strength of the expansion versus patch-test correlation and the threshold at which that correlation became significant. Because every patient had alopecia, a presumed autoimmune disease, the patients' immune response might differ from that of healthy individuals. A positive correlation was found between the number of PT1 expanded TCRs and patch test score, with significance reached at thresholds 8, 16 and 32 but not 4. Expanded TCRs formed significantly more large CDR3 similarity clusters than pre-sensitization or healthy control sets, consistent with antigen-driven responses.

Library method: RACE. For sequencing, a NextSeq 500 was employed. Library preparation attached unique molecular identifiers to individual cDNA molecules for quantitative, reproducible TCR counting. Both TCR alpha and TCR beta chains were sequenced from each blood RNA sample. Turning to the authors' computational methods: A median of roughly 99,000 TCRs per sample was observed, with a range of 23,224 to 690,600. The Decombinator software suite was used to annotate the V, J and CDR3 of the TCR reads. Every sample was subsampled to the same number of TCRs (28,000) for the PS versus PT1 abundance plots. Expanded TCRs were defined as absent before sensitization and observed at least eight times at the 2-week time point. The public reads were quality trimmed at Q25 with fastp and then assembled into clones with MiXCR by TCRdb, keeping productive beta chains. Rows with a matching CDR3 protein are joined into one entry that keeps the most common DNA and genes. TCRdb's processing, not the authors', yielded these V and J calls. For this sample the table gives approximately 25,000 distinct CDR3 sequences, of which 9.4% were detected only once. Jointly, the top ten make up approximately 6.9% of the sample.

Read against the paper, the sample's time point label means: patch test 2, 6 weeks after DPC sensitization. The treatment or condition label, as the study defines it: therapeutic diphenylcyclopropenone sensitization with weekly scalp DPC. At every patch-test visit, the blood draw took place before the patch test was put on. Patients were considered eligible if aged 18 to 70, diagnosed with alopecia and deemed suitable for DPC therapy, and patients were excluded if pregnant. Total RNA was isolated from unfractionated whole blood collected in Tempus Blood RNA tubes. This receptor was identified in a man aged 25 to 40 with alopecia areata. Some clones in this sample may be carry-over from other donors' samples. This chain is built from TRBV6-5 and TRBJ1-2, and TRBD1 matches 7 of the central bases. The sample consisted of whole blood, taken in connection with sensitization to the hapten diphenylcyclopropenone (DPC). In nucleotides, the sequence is TGTGCCAGCAGCCGACCGACAGGGAACTATGGCTACACCTTC. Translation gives CASSRPTGNYGYTF.